A selection of T cell receptor beta chains follows, all from one sample in a study of T cells after yellow fever vaccination. Using its own MiXCR run on the 5' RACE reads, TCRdb lists one record per CDR3 protein. The sample shows 550,000 to 750,000 distinct CDR3 sequences, approximately 13% of them seen only once. This material consisted of PBMCs, taken on the day of the yellow fever booster vaccination. These receptors were collected from a man under 40 who received the YFV17D yellow fever vaccine. The CDR3 runs from the conserved cysteine through the conserved F or W. D genes are given only for firm matches. Size is stated for part of the rows, as once, few or many counts, or as a class when the clone is expanded.

D | size | J | V | DNA | CDR3
TRBD2 | few | TRBJ2-1 | TRBV7-9 | TGTGCCAGCAGCCATAAGGGGCGGGAGGCCCTCAATGAGCAGTTCTTC | CASSHKGREALNEQFF
NA | NA | TRBJ2-5 | TRBV20-1 | TGCAGTGCTAGCCGCCCGGTAGTAGCGGACCAAGAGACCCAGTACTTC | CSASRPVVADQETQYF
NA | NA | TRBJ2-2 | TRBV2 | TGTGCCAGCAGTGAATCGAGCACCGGGGAGCTGTTTTTT | CASSESSTGELFF
NA | few | TRBJ2-3 | TRBV5-1 | TGCGCCAGCAGCATAAGTGGGGCTAGCACAGATACGCAGTATTTT | CASSISGASTDTQYF
TRBD2 | few | TRBJ2-2 | TRBV5-1 | TGCGCCAGCAGCCGATCCGGGACTAGCGTCACCGGGGAGCTGTTTTTT | CASSRSGTSVTGELFF
TRBD2 | NA | TRBJ2-2 | TRBV9 | TGTGCCAGCAGCGGCTTAGGGGCTAGCGGACCGGACGGGGAGCTGTTTTTT | CASSGLGASGPDGELFF
TRBD1 | few | TRBJ2-4 | TRBV20-1 | TGCAGTGCTAGAGGGACAGGGGCGAGCATTCAGTACTTC | CSARGTGASIQYF
NA | NA | TRBJ1-5 | TRBV7-7 | TGTGCCAGCAGCTTAGTAGGACCGCTTAGCAATCAGCCCCAGCATTTT | CASSLVGPLSNQPQHF
NA | NA | TRBJ2-3 | TRBV24-1 | TGTGCCACCAGTGACGGAACAGATACGCAGTATTTT | CATSDGTDTQYF
NA | NA | TRBJ2-6 | TRBV2 | TGTGCCAGCACAACCCGACAGGCCTCTGGGGCCAACGTCCTGACTTTC | CASTTRQASGANVLTF
TRBD2 | NA | TRBJ2-7 | TRBV4-3 | TGCGCCAGCAGCACTAGCGGGAGGGCCAGGCCCTACGAGCAGTACTTC | CASSTSGRARPYEQYF
TRBD2 | NA | TRBJ2-1 | TRBV29-1 | TGCAGCGTTGTAACTAGCGGGAGCGCATTGCAGTTCTTC | CSVVTSGSALQFF
NA | few | TRBJ2-2 | TRBV11-3 | TGTGCCAGCAGCTCCCGACCGGGTTTTTACGGCGGGGAGCTGTTTTTT | CASSSRPGFYGGELFF
NA | few | TRBJ2-3 | TRBV30 | TGTGCCTGGAGTTGGAGGGATGCGGATACGCAGTATTTT | CAWSWRDADTQYF
NA | NA | TRBJ2-2 | TRBV4-3 | TGCTCCAGCAGACCTCTAGCGATTAACACCGGGGAGCTGTTTTTT | CSSRPLAINTGELFF
TRBD2 | NA | TRBJ2-6 | TRBV5-1 | TGCGCCAGCAGCTTGGCAGTAGCGGGAGGCAATTCAGGGGCCAACGTCCTGACTTTC | CASSLAVAGGNSGANVLTF
TRBD2 | few | TRBJ2-5 | TRBV20-1 | TGCAGTGCTAGAGATACTAGCGGGAGAAGGGAAGAGACCCAGTACTTC | CSARDTSGRREETQYF
TRBD1 | NA | TRBJ2-7 | TRBV29-1 | TGCAGTCTTATAGTCGGGACAGGGGGCGAGCAGTACTTC | CSLIVGTGGEQYF
TRBD2 | few | TRBJ2-1 | TRBV27 | TGTGCCAGCAGTTTGATCGGACTAGACAATGAGCAGTTCTTC | CASSLIGLDNEQFF
TRBD2 | NA | TRBJ2-2 | TRBV5-1 | TGCGCCAGCAGCTTTTTAGCGGGAGGGCCCGGGTATCGGGAGCTGTTTTTT | CASSFLAGGPGYRELFF